The rows below give T cell receptor beta chains drawn from one sample of a study of lymphopenia after photon versus proton radiotherapy. Data came from immunoSEQ multiplex PCR; TCRdb stores just in-frame clones and leaves some out. The top ten clones hold 10% to 14% of a sample with approximately 65,000 clones, 75% to 90% of them seen once. Material: peripheral blood, obtained from a patient treated with proton-based radiotherapy. The receptor set was obtained from a man at least 80 years old with esophageal cancer. The CDR3 runs from the conserved cysteine through the conserved F or W. The order of the fields is CDR3 DNA, CDR3 protein, V gene, J gene, clone size, D gene. The D gene is left open where the match is weak. A row's size may be missing; if present it is once, few, many or a size class.

CDR3 DNA: TGTGCCTGGACCTCGATGGGGGACAGGGGTTCTGGGGAGCAGTACTTC
CDR3 protein: CAWTSMGDRGSGEQYF
V gene: TRBV30
J gene: TRBJ2-7
clone size: NA
D gene: TRBD1

CDR3 DNA: TGTGCCAGCAGTGCGCTGCAGAACACTGAAGCTTTCTTT
CDR3 protein: CASSALQNTEAFF
V gene: TRBV25-1
J gene: TRBJ1-1
clone size: NA
D gene: NA

CDR3 DNA: TGTGCCTGGGGACAGGAGAATAGCAATCAGCCCCAGCATTTT
CDR3 protein: CAWGQENSNQPQHF
V gene: TRBV30
J gene: TRBJ1-5
clone size: NA
D gene: TRBD1

CDR3 DNA: TGTGCCAGCAGCGCTAGCACAGATACGCAGTATTTT
CDR3 protein: CASSASTDTQYF
V gene: TRBV14
J gene: TRBJ2-3
clone size: NA
D gene: NA

CDR3 DNA: TGTGCTAGTGGTTCGATGGACAGGGGGGACCAAGAGACCCAGTACTTC
CDR3 protein: CASGSMDRGDQETQYF
V gene: TRBV12-5
J gene: TRBJ2-5
clone size: NA
D gene: TRBD1

CDR3 DNA: TGTGCCAGCACTAGCGGGGGAGACACAGATACGCAGTATTTT
CDR3 protein: CASTSGGDTDTQYF
V gene: TRBV6-1
J gene: TRBJ2-3
clone size: NA
D gene: TRBD2

CDR3 DNA: TGTGCCAGCAGTGCCCGGGGACAGGGGGTTTTCGATGGCTACACCTTC
CDR3 protein: CASSARGQGVFDGYTF
V gene: TRBV6-1
J gene: TRBJ1-2
clone size: NA
D gene: TRBD1

CDR3 DNA: TGTGCCAGCAGACCACATTTTGAGGAGACCCAGTACTTC
CDR3 protein: CASRPHFEETQYF
V gene: TRBV2
J gene: TRBJ2-5
clone size: NA
D gene: NA

CDR3 DNA: TGTGCCAGCTCATCGCGACTAGAGAAGTTCTTC
CDR3 protein: CASSSRLEKFF
V gene: TRBV18
J gene: TRBJ2-1
clone size: NA
D gene: NA

CDR3 DNA: TGTGCCAGCAGCCCGTTAGCGGGAGTACCATACAATGAGCAGTTCTTC
CDR3 protein: CASSPLAGVPYNEQFF
V gene: TRBV11-2
J gene: TRBJ2-1
clone size: NA
D gene: TRBD2

CDR3 DNA: TGCGCCACCAAGGATCTCGACCTAAACAGTGGGAACACTGAAGCTTTCTTT
CDR3 protein: CATKDLDLNSGNTEAFF
V gene: TRBV5-1
J gene: TRBJ1-1
clone size: NA
D gene: NA

CDR3 DNA: TGTGCCAGCAGGAGAAGCGATGGAGCTGAAGCTTTCTTT
CDR3 protein: CASRRSDGAEAFF
V gene: TRBV6-6
J gene: TRBJ1-1
clone size: once
D gene: NA

CDR3 DNA: TGTGCCAGCAGCTTTAACCAGGGGGCCGATGAAAAACTGTTTTTT
CDR3 protein: CASSFNQGADEKLFF
V gene: TRBV9
J gene: TRBJ1-4
clone size: NA
D gene: TRBD1

CDR3 DNA: TGTGCCAGCAGTTTTCAATGGAATTCACCCCTCCACTTT
CDR3 protein: CASSFQWNSPLHF
V gene: TRBV27
J gene: TRBJ1-6
clone size: NA
D gene: NA

CDR3 DNA: TGTGCCAGTAGTATAGGGCTAGCGGGGGGACGAGAGACCCAGTACTTC
CDR3 protein: CASSIGLAGGRETQYF
V gene: TRBV19
J gene: TRBJ2-5
clone size: NA
D gene: TRBD2

CDR3 DNA: TGTGCCAGTAGTGAACAGGGTAGGACTGAAGCTTTCTTT
CDR3 protein: CASSEQGRTEAFF
V gene: TRBV19
J gene: TRBJ1-1
clone size: NA
D gene: NA

CDR3 DNA: TGTGCCAGCAGCTCTGGACTACGTGAGCAGTTCTTC
CDR3 protein: CASSSGLREQFF
V gene: TRBV7-9
J gene: TRBJ2-1
clone size: NA
D gene: NA